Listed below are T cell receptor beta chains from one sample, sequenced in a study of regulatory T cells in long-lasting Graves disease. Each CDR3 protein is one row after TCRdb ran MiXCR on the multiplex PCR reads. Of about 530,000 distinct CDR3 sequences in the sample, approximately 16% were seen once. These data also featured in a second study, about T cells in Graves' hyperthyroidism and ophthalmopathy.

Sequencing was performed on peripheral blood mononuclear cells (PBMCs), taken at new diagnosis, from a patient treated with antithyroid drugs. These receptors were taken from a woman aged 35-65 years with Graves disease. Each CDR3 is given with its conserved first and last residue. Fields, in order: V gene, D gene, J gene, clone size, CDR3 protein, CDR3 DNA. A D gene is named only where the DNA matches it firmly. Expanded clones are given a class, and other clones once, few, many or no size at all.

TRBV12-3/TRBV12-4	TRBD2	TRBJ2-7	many	CASSFGLAYEQYF	TGTGCCAGCAGTTTCGGACTAGCCTACGAGCAGTACTTC
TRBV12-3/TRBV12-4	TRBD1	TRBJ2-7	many	CASSPMRGQGNEQYF	TGTGCCAGCAGTCCTATGAGGGGACAGGGAAACGAGCAGTACTTC
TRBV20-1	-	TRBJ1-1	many	CSATRGGGNTEAFF	TGCAGTGCTACGAGGGGGGGCGGGAACACTGAAGCTTTCTTT
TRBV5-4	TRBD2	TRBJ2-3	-	CASSLKLAGPTDTQYF	TGTGCCAGCAGCTTGAAACTAGCGGGACCCACAGATACGCAGTATTTT
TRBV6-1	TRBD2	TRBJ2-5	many	CATLLAGATQETQYF	TGTGCCACCTTACTAGCGGGGGCCACCCAAGAGACCCAGTACTTC
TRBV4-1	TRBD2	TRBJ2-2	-	CASSQVLAGGPGGELFF	TGCGCCAGCAGCCAAGTTTTGGCGGGGGGGCCCGGCGGGGAGCTGTTTTTT
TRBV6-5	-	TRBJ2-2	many	CASSYNGGTTGELFF	TGTGCCAGCAGTTACAATGGGGGTACCACCGGGGAGCTGTTTTTT
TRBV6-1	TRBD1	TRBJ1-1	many	CASGDRGFTEAFF	TGTGCCAGCGGAGACAGGGGATTCACTGAAGCTTTCTTT
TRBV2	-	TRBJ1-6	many	CASSEGVEVSSPLHF	TGTGCCAGCAGTGAAGGGGTGGAGGTTAGTTCACCCCTCCACTTT
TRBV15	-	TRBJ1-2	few	CATSNQGLYGYTF	TGTGCCACCAGCAATCAGGGCCTCTATGGCTACACCTTC
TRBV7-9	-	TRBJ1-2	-	CASNFGGVNGYTF	TGTGCCAGCAACTTTGGGGGAGTGAATGGCTACACCTTC
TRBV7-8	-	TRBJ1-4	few	CASSLEYAATNEKLFF	TGTGCCAGCAGCTTAGAATACGCCGCAACTAATGAAAAACTGTTTTTT
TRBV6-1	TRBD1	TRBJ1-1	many	CATATTGHRDTEAFF	TGTGCGACTGCGACGACAGGGCACCGGGACACTGAAGCTTTCTTT
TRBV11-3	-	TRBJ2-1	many	CASSAGLSYNEQFF	TGTGCCAGCAGCGCCGGGCTATCCTACAATGAGCAGTTCTTC
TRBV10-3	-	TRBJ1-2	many	CAISEDTQNYGYTF	TGTGCCATCAGTGAGGACACTCAGAACTATGGCTACACCTTC
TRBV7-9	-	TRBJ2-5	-	CASSWGTAQETQYF	TGTGCCAGCAGCTGGGGGACTGCACAAGAGACCCAGTACTTC
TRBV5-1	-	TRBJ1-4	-	CASSDGQGSGEKLFF	TGCGCCAGCAGTGATGGTCAGGGGTCGGGTGAAAAACTGTTTTTT
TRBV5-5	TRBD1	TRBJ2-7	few	CASSSGTGASNGQYF	TGTGCCAGCAGCTCCGGGACAGGGGCATCCAACGGGCAGTACTTC
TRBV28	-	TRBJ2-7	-	CASSYIPGASIEQYF	TGTGCCAGCAGTTATATCCCAGGGGCCTCCATAGAGCAGTACTTC
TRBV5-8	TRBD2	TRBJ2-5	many	CASSLGSGGSQETQYF	TGTGCCAGCAGCTTAGGTAGCGGGGGGTCTCAAGAGACCCAGTACTTC
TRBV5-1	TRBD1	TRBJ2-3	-	CASGQGASDTQYF	TGCGCCAGCGGACAGGGGGCGTCAGATACGCAGTATTTT
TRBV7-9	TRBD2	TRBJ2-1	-	CASSLISGGAGNEQFF	TGTGCCAGCAGCTTAATAAGCGGGGGGGCCGGGAATGAGCAGTTCTTC
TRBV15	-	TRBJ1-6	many	CATSPPIDGSPLHF	TGTGCCACCAGCCCGCCCATAGATGGATCACCCCTCCACTTT
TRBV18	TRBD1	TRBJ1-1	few	CASSLSGQLNTEAFF	TGTGCCAGCTCACTTTCGGGACAGTTGAACACTGAAGCTTTCTTT
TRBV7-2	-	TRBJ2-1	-	CASSLVSGFNEQFF	TGTGCCAGCAGCTTAGTGTCTGGCTTCAATGAGCAGTTCTTC
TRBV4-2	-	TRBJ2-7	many	CASSQDGSAVSYEQYF	TGTGCCAGCAGCCAAGATGGCAGCGCAGTCTCCTACGAGCAGTACTTC
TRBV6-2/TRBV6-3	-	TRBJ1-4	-	CASTRTTNEKLFF	TGTGCCAGCACCCGGACAACTAATGAAAAACTGTTTTTT
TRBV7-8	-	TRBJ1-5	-	CASSLATVNQPQHF	TGTGCCAGCAGCTTAGCGACAGTCAATCAGCCCCAGCATTTT
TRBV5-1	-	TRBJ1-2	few	CASSDEGGYGYTF	TGCGCCAGCAGCGATGAGGGCGGGTATGGCTACACCTTC
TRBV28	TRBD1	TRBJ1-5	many	CASSSGTANQPQHF	TGTGCCAGCAGTTCCGGGACAGCTAATCAGCCCCAGCATTTT
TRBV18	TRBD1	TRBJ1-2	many	CASRTGTGDGYTF	TGTGCCAGCCGTACCGGGACAGGGGACGGCTACACCTTC
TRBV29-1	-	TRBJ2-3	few	CSFRPTDTQYF	TGCAGCTTTCGACCCACAGATACGCAGTATTTT
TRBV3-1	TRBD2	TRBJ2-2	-	CASSHSSGGVGGELFF	TGTGCCAGCAGCCACTCTAGCGGGGGGGTAGGCGGGGAGCTGTTTTTT
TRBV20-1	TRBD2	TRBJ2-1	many	CSASWLAGPNEQFF	TGCAGTGCTAGTTGGCTAGCGGGGCCTAATGAGCAGTTCTTC
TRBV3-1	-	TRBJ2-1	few	CASSQTGPPLHNEQFF	TGTGCCAGCAGCCAAACAGGGCCCCCTCTTCACAATGAGCAGTTCTTC
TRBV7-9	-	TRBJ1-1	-	CASNYAGALRSEAFF	TGTGCCAGCAACTACGCGGGGGCCTTGAGGTCTGAAGCTTTCTTT
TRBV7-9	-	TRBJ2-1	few	CASSLAYSNEQFF	TGTGCCAGCAGCTTAGCATACTCCAATGAGCAGTTCTTC
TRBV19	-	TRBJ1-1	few	CASSRGPSGTEAFF	TGTGCCAGTAGCCGTGGCCCGTCGGGCACTGAAGCTTTCTTT
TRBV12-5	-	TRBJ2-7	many	CASGLAIPSYEQYF	TGTGCTAGTGGTTTAGCCATCCCCTCCTACGAGCAGTACTTC
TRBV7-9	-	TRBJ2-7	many	CASSPYRDRPGEQYF	TGTGCCAGCAGCCCATACCGGGACCGCCCCGGCGAGCAGTACTTC
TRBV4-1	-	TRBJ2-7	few	CASSQKSTYEQYF	TGTGCCAGCAGCCAAAAGAGTACCTACGAGCAGTACTTC
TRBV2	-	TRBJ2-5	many	CASTGQTGTPTGTQYF	TGTGCCAGCACCGGCCAGACCGGGACCCCGACCGGGACCCAGTACTTC
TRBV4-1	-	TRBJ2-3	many	CASSKAPVTDTQYF	TGCGCCAGCAGTAAAGCCCCTGTCACGGATACGCAGTATTTT
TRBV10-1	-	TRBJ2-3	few	CASMLDSTDTQYF	TGCGCCAGCATGCTGGACAGCACAGATACGCAGTATTTT
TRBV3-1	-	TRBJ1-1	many	CASSQDLGDEAFF	TGTGCCAGCAGCCAAGATTTAGGTGATGAAGCTTTCTTT
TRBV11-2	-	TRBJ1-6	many	CASSLGGERVRGSPLHF	TGTGCCAGCAGCTTAGGAGGGGAGAGGGTGAGAGGTTCACCCCTCCACTTT
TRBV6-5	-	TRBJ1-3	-	CASSYSASGNTIYF	TGTGCCAGCAGTTACTCGGCCTCTGGAAACACCATATATTTT
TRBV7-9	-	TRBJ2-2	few	CASSLPRSDGELFF	TGTGCCAGCAGCTTACCCCGTTCAGACGGGGAGCTGTTTTTT
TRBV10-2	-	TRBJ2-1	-	CASNWQEWNEQFF	TGCGCCAGCAATTGGCAGGAGTGGAATGAGCAGTTCTTC
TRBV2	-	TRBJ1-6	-	CASSVGPLEAHF	TGTGCCAGCAGTGTCGGTCCCCTAGAGGCCCACTTT
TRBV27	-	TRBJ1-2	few	CATVRGVHYGYTF	TGTGCCACCGTAAGGGGCGTACACTATGGCTACACCTTC
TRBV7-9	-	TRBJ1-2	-	CASSLASSYGYTF	TGTGCCAGCAGCCTCGCGAGCTCCTATGGCTACACCTTC
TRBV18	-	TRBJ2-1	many	CASSPLGRGALNEQFF	TGTGCCAGCTCACCCCTTGGGCGAGGGGCGCTGAATGAGCAGTTCTTC